Listed here are 24 T cell receptor beta chains from one sample, sequenced in a study of shared clonotypes between healthy human individuals. The naive CD8 population came from CD45RO-negative cells selected for CCR7, without terminally differentiated effector memory CD45RA+ cells. The protocol was immunoSEQ multiplex PCR, while the TCRdb copy is restricted to in-frame clones and leaves out a portion. The sample lists some 2 million clones, less than 95% occurring once. The sample comprised naive CD8+ T cells sorted from blood. The source of these receptors is a man between 18 and 29 years old in good health.

V gene TRBV5-5 combines with J gene TRBJ2-7; a weak D match, TRBD1 (5 bases). Germline lookup yields CDR1 SGHKS and CDR2 YYEKEE (reference sequence). The CDR3 is 14 residues long. V was cut by 4 bases and J by 3 bases, with 14 bases left in between. The chain's CDR3 is CASSPSGHYYEQYF. The CDR3, as DNA: TGTGCCAGCAGCCCAAGTGGACATTACTACGAGCAGTACTTC.

The chain has TRBV5-6 and TRBJ2-7; 9 bases are shared with TRBD2. This CDR3 is built from 15 residues. CDR1 is SGHDT and CDR2 is YYEEEE in the germline V gene. Losses at the gene ends were 3 bases for V and 4 bases for J; bases not matched to a gene: 8. CDR3 DNA sequence: TGTGCCAGCAGCTGGGAGGGGCGGGAGGGATACGAGCAGTACTTC. Protein: CASSWEGREGYEQYF.

The V call is TRBV6-5, the J call TRBJ2-7; possible D gene TRBD1, 5 bases. Germline V lookup: CDR1 MNHEY, CDR2 SVGAGI. This CDR3 comprises 16 residues. V dropped 0 bases and J dropped 3 bases, with 15 bases sitting between them. The CDR3 nucleotides are TGTGCCAGCAGTTACTCGTCAGGGTCAGTCTTCTACGAGCAGTACTTC. Protein sequence: CASSYSSGSVFYEQYF.

The chain is built from TRBV7-8 and TRBJ2-4, with D possibly TRBD1 on 6 matching bases. Trimming pared 5 bases from V and 0 bases from J, leaving 14 bases between. CDR1 and CDR2 from the germline V gene are SGHVS and FQNEAQ. The CDR3 has 16 residues. In DNA, the CDR3 is TGTGCCAGCAGCCCCGGACAGACCCTAGCCAAAAACATTCAGTACTTC. It encodes CASSPGQTLAKNIQYF.

The rearrangement links TRBV4-3 to TRBJ2-7; 7 nucleotides agree with TRBD2. Per the germline V gene, CDR1 is LGHNA and CDR2 is YSLEER. After removal of 1 base from V and 7 bases from J, the junction contained 10 bases not matched to a gene. The CDR3 is 15 amino acids. CDR3 nucleotides: TGCGCCAGCAGCCAAGTGCTAGCGGAGTGGGAGGAGCAGTACTTC. This encodes CASSQVLAEWEEQYF.

The V call is TRBV4-1, the J call TRBJ2-7; tentatively, D is TRBD2 (6 bases). V gave up 3 bases and J gave up 6 bases, with 9 bases separating them. From germline, CDR1 is MGHRA and CDR2 YSYEKL. The CDR3 runs 12 residues. CDR3 sequence (DNA): TGCGCCAGCAGCCAGAGGGACTCCGAGCAGTACTTC. Protein: CASSQRDSEQYF.

The chain joins TRBV14 to TRBJ2-7; tentatively, D is TRBD2 (5 bases). Trimming left V 5 bases short and J 2 bases short, with 7 bases between. Per the germline V gene, CDR1 is SGHDN and CDR2 is FVKESK. This CDR3 spans 12 amino acids. CDR3 coding DNA: TGTGCCAGCAGCGCCGGGACCTACGAGCAGTACTTC. It yields the protein CASSAGTYEQYF.

This clone was seen only once. CDR3 protein: CASSEAEDPYGYTF. DNA for the CDR3: TGTGCCAGCAGTGAAGCGGAAGACCCGTATGGCTACACCTTC. This rearrangement joins TRBV2 to TRBJ1-2; no clear D. The germline CDR1 and CDR2 sequences are SNHLY and FYNNEI. Trimming took off 0 bases at V and 5 bases at J, with 10 bases between the two ends. The CDR3 sequence is 14 residues long.

This clone was seen a single time. V is TRBV6-1 and J is TRBJ2-7; the D is unclear. The CDR3 sequence is 13 residues long. V lost 3 bases and J lost 2, with 8 bases in between. Germline CDR1 reads MNHNS; CDR2 reads SASEGT. The CDR3 region has the DNA TGTGCCAGCAGTGATGGGCTCACCTACGAGCAGTACTTC. Its translation is CASSDGLTYEQYF.

The genes are TRBV11-2 and TRBJ2-7, with a possible D match to TRBD2 (6 bases). Germline CDR1 is SGHAT and CDR2 is FQNNGV. V was shortened by 7 bases and J by 3 bases, with 16 bases between the two germline ends. CDR3 size: 14 residues. The CDR3, as DNA: TGTGCCAGCACCGCGGGGCTCGATTTCTACGAGCAGTACTTC. Residues: CASTAGLDFYEQYF. The entire variable domain, with the rest obtained from reference TRBV11-2 and TRBJ2-7, is as follows: EAGVAQSPRYKIIEKRQSVAFWCNPISGHATLYWYQQILGQGPKLLIQFQNNGVVDDSQLPKDRFSAERLKGVDSTLKIQPAKLEDSAVYLCASTAGLDFYEQYFGPGTRLTVT.

The chain recombines TRBV6-5 with TRBJ1-6; D remains unclear. The CDR3 covers 14 residues. V was cut by 4 bases and J by 10 bases, with 14 bases left in between. Germline CDR1 MNHEY, CDR2 SVGAGI. The DNA for the CDR3 is TGTGCCAGCAGTTCTACCGGGGAGGGATCACCCCTCCACTTT. It specifies CASSSTGEGSPLHF.

The CDR3 loop is CASSMDPPSLGEPQHF. The CDR3, as DNA: TGTGCCAGTAGTATGGATCCCCCCTCACTCGGGGAGCCCCAGCATTTT. The rearrangement links TRBV19 to TRBJ1-5; no definite D call. From germline, CDR1 is LNHDA and CDR2 SQIVND (reference sequence). Trimming pared 3 bases from V and 8 bases from J, leaving 20 bases between. The CDR3 extends over 16 amino acids.

This clone was observed a single time. CDR3 bases: TGTGCCAGTAGTCCATGGGGAGCTAGCGATATGAGCCACGAGCAGTACTTC. Protein: CASSPWGASDMSHEQYF. The rearrangement links TRBV19 to TRBJ2-7; D might be TRBD2 (6 bases). The V gene lost 5 bases and the J gene lost 5 bases, with 25 bases spanning the gap. The CDR3 covers 17 residues. Germline V lookup: CDR1 LNHDA, CDR2 SQIVND (reference sequence).

The chain has TRBV28 and TRBJ1-1, with D unresolved. V was trimmed by 3 bases and J by 5 bases, leaving 13 bases between them. The CDR3 runs to 14 residues. Germline V CDR1 and CDR2: MDHEN, SYDVKM. CDR3 in DNA: TGTGCCAGCAGTTTTTATGGACTGGGGACTGAAGCTTTCTTT. Translation gives CASSFYGLGTEAFF.

This clone has just one count. CDR3 loop: CATSRDTGGFTNEKLFF. The CDR3 nucleotides read TGTGCCACCAGCAGAGATACGGGGGGCTTTACTAATGAAAAACTGTTTTTT. The chain recombines TRBV15 with TRBJ1-4; TRBD1 is a possible D gene (6 bases). The CDR3 runs to 17 residues. V was trimmed by 0 bases and J by 2 bases, leaving 13 bases between them. Germline CDR1 reads LNHNV; CDR2 reads YYDKDF (reference sequence). Based on the CDR3 plus reference TRBV15 and TRBJ1-4, the full variable domain is DAMVIQNPRYQVTQFGKPVTLSCSQTLNHNVMYWYQQKSSQAPKLLFHYYDKDFNNEADTPDNFQSRRPNTSFCFLDIRSPGLGDTAMYLCATSRDTGGFTNEKLFFGSGTQLSVL.

A word on this clone: At the DNA level, this CDR3 is encoded by other sequences in the same sample as well. This rearrangement joins TRBV6-6 to TRBJ2-5; 12 bases match TRBD1. V was clipped by 1 base and J by 5 bases; unmatched bases: 2. CDR3 length: 15 residues. CDR1 is MNHNY and CDR2 is SVGAGI in the germline V gene (reference sequence). CDR3 sequence: CASSYLGQGAETQYF. Written as DNA, the CDR3 is TGTGCCAGCAGTTACTTGGGACAGGGGGCGGAGACCCAGTACTTC.

The chain joins TRBV9 to TRBJ1-3; TRBD1 might be the D (5 bases). Germline V gene sequence: CDR1 SGDLS, CDR2 YYNGEE. The CDR3 runs 15 residues. V was clipped by 4 bases and J by 1 base, with 12 bases between them. The CDR3 spells CASSFQGESGNTIYF. The CDR3 nucleotides read TGTGCCAGCAGCTTCCAGGGAGAATCTGGAAACACCATATATTTT.

Concerning this clone itself: Additional DNA sequences in this sample encode the identical CDR3. CDR3 residues: CASSVDRPGEQFF. CDR3 nucleotides: TGTGCCAGCAGCGTCGACCGACCGGGTGAGCAGTTCTTC. The chain is built from TRBV9 and TRBJ2-1, with D hard to call. With 2 bases removed from V and 9 bases from J, the gap between germline ends came to 12 bases. The CDR3 contains 13 residues. Germline V lookup: CDR1 SGDLS, CDR2 YYNGEE.

V usage is TRBV4-3 and J usage is TRBJ2-1; 11 nucleotides align to TRBD2. With 0 bases clipped from V and 4 bases from J, the junction kept 5 bases outside the gene matches. The CDR3 has 17 amino acids. Germline V gene lookup returns CDR1 LGHNA and CDR2 YSLEER. The CDR3 region is CASSQDSTSGVYNEQFF. For the CDR3, the DNA is TGCGCCAGCAGCCAAGACTCGACTAGCGGGGTATACAATGAGCAGTTCTTC.

In its sample, this clone was seen once. This chain uses TRBV11-3 with TRBJ1-1, with 8 positions matching TRBD1. The CDR3 consists of 13 residues. The germline V gene encodes CDR1 SGHNT and CDR2 YENEEA. J lost 5 bases, V lost 6 bases, and 5 bases had no gene match. In nucleotides, the CDR3 is TGTGCCAGCAGTTTCGGACAGGGAACTGAAGCTTTCTTT. Protein product: CASSFGQGTEAFF.

The chain couples TRBV7-9 to TRBJ1-6; no reliable D call. Trimming cost V 5 bases and J 10 bases, with 15 bases left between them. The CDR3 sequence is 14 residues long. Germline V lookup: CDR1 SEHNR, CDR2 FQNEAQ (reference sequence). The CDR3 DNA reads TGTGCCAGCAGCCAGACGTCGGTCGCGTCACCCCTCCACTTT. Protein sequence: CASSQTSVASPLHF.

J is TRBJ2-5 and V is TRBV4-1; a weak D match, TRBD2 (5 bases). Trimming cost V 1 base and J 3 bases, with 12 bases left between them. CDR1 MGHRA and CDR2 YSYEKL come from the germline V gene. The CDR3 sequence is 15 residues long. CDR3 sequence: CASSQVAGLEETQYF. CDR3 bases: TGCGCCAGCAGCCAAGTTGCGGGCCTGGAAGAGACCCAGTACTTC.

The rearrangement uses TRBV6-5 and TRBJ2-5; 8 bases agree with TRBD2. Trimming took 6 bases from V and 2 from J; bases not matched to a gene: 5. Per germline, CDR1 MNHEY and CDR2 SVGAGI. This CDR3 is built from 14 residues. In nucleotides, the CDR3 is TGTGCCAGCAGCTCACTAGCGGAACAAGAGACCCAGTACTTC. Residues: CASSSLAEQETQYF.

The chain carries TRBV5-1 and TRBJ2-2; TRBD1 agrees at 10 bases. The CDR3 sequence is 19 residues long. Germline trimming cut 2 bases from V and 1 base from J; bases unmatched to any gene: 11. The germline V gene encodes CDR1 SGHRS and CDR2 YFSETQ. Here the CDR3 DNA reads TGCGCCAGCAGCTTTGCTCGGGACAGGGGCCCCTTGAACACCGGGGAGCTGTTTTTT. Translating it yields CASSFARDRGPLNTGELFF.